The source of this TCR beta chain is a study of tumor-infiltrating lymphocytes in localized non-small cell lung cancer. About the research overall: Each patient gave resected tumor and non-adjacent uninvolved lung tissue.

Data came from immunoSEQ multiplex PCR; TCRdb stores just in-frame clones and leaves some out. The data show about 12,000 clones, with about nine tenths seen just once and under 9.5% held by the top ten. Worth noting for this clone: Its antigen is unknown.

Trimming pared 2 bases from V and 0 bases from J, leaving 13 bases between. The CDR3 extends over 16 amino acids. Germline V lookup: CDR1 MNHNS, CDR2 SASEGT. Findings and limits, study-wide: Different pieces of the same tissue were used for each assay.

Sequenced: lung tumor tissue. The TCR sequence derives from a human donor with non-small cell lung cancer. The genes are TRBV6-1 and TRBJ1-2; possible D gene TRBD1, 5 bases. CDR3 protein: CASSEWSTESNYGYTF. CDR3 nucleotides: TGTGCCAGCAGTGAATGGTCGACAGAGTCTAACTATGGCTACACCTTC.